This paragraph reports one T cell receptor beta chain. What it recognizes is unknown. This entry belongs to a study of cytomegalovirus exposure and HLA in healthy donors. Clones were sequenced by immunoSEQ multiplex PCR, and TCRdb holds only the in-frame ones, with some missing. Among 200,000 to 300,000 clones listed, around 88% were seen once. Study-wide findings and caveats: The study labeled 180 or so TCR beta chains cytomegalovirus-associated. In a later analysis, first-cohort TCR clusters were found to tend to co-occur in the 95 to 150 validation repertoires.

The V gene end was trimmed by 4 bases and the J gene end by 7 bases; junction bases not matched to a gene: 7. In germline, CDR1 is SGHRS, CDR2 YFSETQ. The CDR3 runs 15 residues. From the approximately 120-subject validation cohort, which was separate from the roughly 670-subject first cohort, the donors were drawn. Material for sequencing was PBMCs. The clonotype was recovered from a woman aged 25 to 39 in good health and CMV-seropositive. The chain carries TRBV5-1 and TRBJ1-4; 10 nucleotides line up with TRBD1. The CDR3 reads CASSLGTGEGEKLFF. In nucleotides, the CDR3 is TGCGCCAGCAGCCTAGGGACAGGGGAGGGTGAAAAACTGTTTTTT. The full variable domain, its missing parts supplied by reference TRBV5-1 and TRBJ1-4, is KAGVTQTPRYLIKTRGQQVTLSCSPISGHRSVSWYQQTPGQGLQFLFEYFSETQRNKGNFPGRFSGRQFSNSRSEMNVSTLELGDSALYLCASSLGTGEGEKLFFGSGTQLSVL.